Below are 5 T cell receptor beta chains sequenced from a single sample in a study of monozygotic twins with inflammatory bowel disease. TCRdb re-called the 5' RACE reads and shows each CDR3 protein once, DNA omitted. The ten top clones account for approximately 2%, within a sample of about 330,000 distinct CDR3 sequences. Sequenced: blood. The receptors stem from a human donor with ulcerative colitis or Crohn's disease, or a healthy co-twin of an affected twin (not recorded which).

The J gene is TRBJ2-7, the V gene TRBV29-1; TCRdb returns TRBD1, unconfirmable since there is no DNA. This CDR3 region has 11 residues. CDR1 and CDR2 from the germline V gene are SQVTM and ANQGSEA. CDR3 in amino acids: CSVVGATEQYF.

The J gene is TRBJ2-7, the V gene TRBV6-2 or TRBV6-3; TCRdb indicates TRBD2, and absent DNA this call remains unverified. This CDR3 has 15 amino acids. Germline V gene sequence: CDR1 MNHEY, CDR2 SVGEGT. The CDR3 protein is CASSTTSGGSYEQYF.

This chain links TRBV20-1 with TRBJ2-7; TCRdb's D call, TRBD1, is unchecked because there is no DNA. The CDR3 spans 16 residues. Germline-derived CDR1 and CDR2 are DFQATT and SNEGSKA (reference sequence). The CDR3 sequence is CSARPNLGTGIYEQYF.

The gene calls are TRBV7-2 and TRBJ1-2; TCRdb calls TRBD1, which cannot be checked without DNA. Germline CDR1 and CDR2: SGHTA and FQGNSA. The CDR3 covers 14 residues. CDR3 sequence reads: CASSLWDSVYGYTF.

The chain couples TRBV12-3 or TRBV12-4 to TRBJ1-5; with no DNA, the TCRdb D assignment of TRBD1 cannot be verified. CDR3 length: 15 amino acids. This CDR3 reads CASSFADRGNQPQHF.